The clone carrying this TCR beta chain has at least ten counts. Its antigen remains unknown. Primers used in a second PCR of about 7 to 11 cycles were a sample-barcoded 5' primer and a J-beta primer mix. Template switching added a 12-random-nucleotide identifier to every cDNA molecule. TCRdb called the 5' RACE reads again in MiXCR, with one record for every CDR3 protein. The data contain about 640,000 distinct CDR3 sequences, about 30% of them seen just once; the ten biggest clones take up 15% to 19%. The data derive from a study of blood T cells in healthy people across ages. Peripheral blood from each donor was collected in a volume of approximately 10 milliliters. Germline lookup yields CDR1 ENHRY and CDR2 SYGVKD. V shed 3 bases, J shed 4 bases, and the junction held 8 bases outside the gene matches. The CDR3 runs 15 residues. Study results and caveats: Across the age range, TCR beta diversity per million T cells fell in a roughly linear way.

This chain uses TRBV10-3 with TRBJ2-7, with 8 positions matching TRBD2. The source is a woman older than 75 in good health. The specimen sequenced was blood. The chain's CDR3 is CAISEGSGGRYEQYF. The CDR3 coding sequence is TGTGCCATCAGTGAAGGCAGCGGGGGCCGTTACGAGCAGTACTTC.